This T cell receptor (beta chain) was identified in a study of blood T cells in healthy people across ages. A second PCR, run for about 7 to 12 cycles, used a sample-barcoded 5' primer plus a J-beta primer mix. TCRdb recomputed calls from the 5' RACE reads with MiXCR, one row per CDR3 protein. This table has some 1.7 million distinct CDR3 sequences, roughly 27% appearing once. The sample holds a few counts of this clonotype. CDR1 is DFQATT, CDR2 SNEGSKA, per germline (reference sequence). The V and J ends lost 6 bases and 7 bases, in that order; junction bases with no gene match: 6. This CDR3 is 12 amino acids long.

Sample: blood. This receptor was taken from a woman in her twenties or thirties in good health. The chain has TRBV20-1 and TRBJ1-1, with 9 bases fitting TRBD1. CDR3 in DNA: TGCAGTGCGTTGGGACAGGGCGGTGAAGCTTTCTTT. It encodes CSALGQGGEAFF.